This TCR beta chain was found in a study of cytomegalovirus exposure and HLA in healthy donors. Study at large: A prior study identified 110 million or so unique TCR beta sequences from roughly 180 million T cells. Study-level findings and limits: Many donors carried some public TCRs, although rarity characterized most TCR sequences.

Notes on this clone: Its target is unknown.

13 Jbeta primers and 60 Vbeta primers were used for the PCR. Original analysis: Later reanalysis found 75 million to 95 million unique TCR beta chains, some 10 million of them shared. Clones were read by immunoSEQ multiplex PCR, and TCRdb kept only the in-frame ones, dropping some. From that table come the V and J calls and clone size; the DNA was used to work out D and trimming. Among fewer than 200,000 clones listed, 75% to 90% were seen once. The sequence derives from a woman aged 50 to 60 in good health and CMV-seropositive. Material: PBMCs.

The CDR3: CASSPDRGPYEQYF. CDR3 nucleotides: TGTGCCAGCAGCCCGGACAGGGGACCCTACGAGCAGTACTTC. The rearrangement links TRBV5-4 to TRBJ2-7; 9 nucleotides line up with TRBD1. The germline gives CDR1 SGHNT, CDR2 YYREEE (reference sequence). V shed 4 bases and J 2 bases; nucleotides not matched to a gene: 4. The CDR3 contains 14 residues.